The 23 T cell receptor beta chains below all came from one sample that was sequenced in a study of CD8 T cells in ankylosing spondylitis. Via MiXCR, TCRdb re-called the 5' RACE reads, giving one row per CDR3 protein. The table records around 91,000 distinct CDR3 sequences, about 8.3% of them present only once. Antigens of these TCRs are unknown. Study results and caveats: Apparently characteristic of ankylosing spondylitis blood was a TCR beta motif (eight highly homologous variants).

Sample: blood, either unsorted or a sorted T cell fraction (not recorded which). The receptor set was obtained from a male donor with ankylosing spondylitis.

Worth noting for this clonotype: Being one base from a much bigger clone, this may be a read error. V usage is TRBV11-2 and J usage is TRBJ2-5; the D is unclear. Looked up from germline, CDR1 is SGHAT and CDR2 is FQNNGV. The CDR3 is made up of 12 amino acids. Trimming took 2 bases from V and 0 from J, leaving 1 base between them. The chain's CDR3 is CASSLNQETQYF. CDR3 sequence (DNA): TGTGCCAGCAGCTTAAACCAAGAGACCCAGTACTTC.

This clonotype was counted ten times or more. The chain uses TRBV6-2 or TRBV6-3 and TRBJ2-7, with D perhaps matching TRBD2 (6 bases). The germline V gene encodes CDR1 MNHEY and CDR2 SVGEGT. The CDR3 loop spans 13 amino acids. Trimming stripped 0 bases from V and 6 bases from J, with 9 bases between. CDR3 in DNA: TGTGCCAGCAGTTACTCACTAGCTGGCGAGCAGTACTTC. Protein: CASSYSLAGEQYF.

J is TRBJ1-4 and V is TRBV7-9; D is unclear. V lost 5 bases and J 0 bases, leaving 16 bases between the germline ends. Germline V lookup: CDR1 SEHNR, CDR2 FQNEAQ (reference sequence). The CDR3 has 17 amino acids. CDR3 sequence: CASSGGRVTSTNEKLFF. As DNA, the CDR3 is TGTGCCAGCAGCGGCGGGCGGGTAACTTCAACTAATGAAAAACTGTTTTTT.

In this sample, this clonotype turned up a few times. In DNA, the CDR3 is TGCAGTGCGGCCCCTTTACTAGCGGCTTACAATGAGCAGTTCTTC. It codes for CSAAPLLAAYNEQFF. The V gene is TRBV20-1, the J gene TRBJ2-1, with TRBD2 matching over 8 bases. The junction had 11 bases not matched to a gene; V was cut back by 6 bases and J by 4 bases. Germline values: CDR1 DFQATT, CDR2 SNEGSKA (reference sequence). The CDR3 consists of 15 residues.

The sample holds many counts of this clonotype. The genes are TRBV7-9 and TRBJ2-2, with TRBD2 identical over 7 bases. V was pared by 6 bases and J by 4 bases, with 11 bases of the junction left unmatched. The CDR3 loop spans 16 amino acids. The germline V gene has CDR1 SEHNR and CDR2 FQNEAQ (reference sequence). The CDR3 sequence is CASRETAGAPTGELFF. The CDR3 DNA follows: TGTGCCAGCAGAGAAACGGCGGGAGCGCCCACCGGGGAGCTGTTTTTT. Full variable domain (missing parts from reference TRBV7-9 and TRBJ2-2): DTGVSQNPRHKITKRGQNVTFRCDPISEHNRLYWYRQTLGQGPEFLTYFQNEAQLEKSRLLSDRFSAERPKGSFSTLEIQRTEQGDSAMYLCASRETAGAPTGELFFGEGSRLTVL.

This clonotype was recorded only once. The junction departs from germline at one end; a sequencing error may be responsible. The CDR3 nucleotides read TGTGCCACCAGTGATCCTAAGTTCTGGAATACGCGGTATTTT. Protein product: CATSDPKFWNTRYF. The chain employs TRBV24-1 and TRBJ2-3, with D hard to call. Germline V CDR1 and CDR2: KGHDR, SFDVKD. The CDR3 is 14 amino acids.

The chain combines TRBV27 with TRBJ2-1; 13 bases line up with TRBD2. Trimming at V came to 3 bases and at J to 7 bases, leaving 9 bases not matched to a gene. The CDR3 is 17 residues long. In germline, CDR1 is MNHEY, CDR2 SMNVEV (reference sequence). The CDR3 DNA is TGTGCCAGCAGTTTGGGCCCCGGGACTAGCGGGGATAATGAGCAGTTCTTC. This translates into CASSLGPGTSGDNEQFF.

This clonotype has just a few counts. The V gene is TRBV6-1, the J gene TRBJ2-3, with unresolved D. The CDR3 contains 16 residues. The germline gives CDR1 MNHNS, CDR2 SASEGT. V lost 1 base and J lost 2, with 13 bases in between. CDR3 in amino acids: CASSEGVGPDTDTQYF. The DNA for the CDR3 is TGTGCCAGCAGTGAAGGCGTGGGTCCCGACACAGATACGCAGTATTTT.

The J gene is TRBJ2-3, the V gene TRBV12-3 or TRBV12-4; 7 nucleotides match TRBD1. The V gene end was trimmed by 6 bases and the J gene end by 1 base; junction bases not matched to a gene: 4. There are 14 residues in the CDR3. The CDR3 DNA sequence: TGTGCCAGCAGGATGAGGGGGCGCACAGATACGCAGTATTTT. Translated: CASRMRGRTDTQYF.

V and J are TRBV20-1 and TRBJ2-1; no clear D gene. Germline CDR1 is DFQATT and CDR2 is SNEGSKA (reference sequence). This CDR3 spans 11 amino acids. V dropped 4 bases and J dropped 7 bases, with 8 bases sitting between them. The CDR3 region has the DNA TGCAGTGCTATCCAGGCAAATGAGCAGTTCTTC. It encodes CSAIQANEQFF.

This clonotype was observed many times. The chain joins TRBV5-8 to TRBJ2-7; a possible D gene is TRBD2 (5 bases). The CDR3 is 13 residues long. Germline CDR1 reads SGHTS; CDR2 reads YDEGEE. V was shortened by 1 base and J by 5 bases, with 10 bases between the two germline ends. Written as DNA, the CDR3 is TGTGCCAGCAGCTTGCGGGGAGCTCACGAGCAGTACTTC. The encoded protein is CASSLRGAHEQYF.

This clonotype was observed a few times. This chain joins TRBV25-1 and TRBJ1-1; 8 nucleotides align to TRBD1. This CDR3 comprises 15 residues. The V and J ends lost 6 bases and 4 bases, in that order; junction bases with no gene match: 10. Germline V gives CDR1 MGHDK, CDR2 SYGVNS. DNA for the CDR3: TGTGCCAGCAGCACCCACCCCGGACAGGGCACTGAAGCTTTCTTT. It codes for CASSTHPGQGTEAFF.

The V gene is TRBV2, the J gene TRBJ2-5; 14 bases map to TRBD2. CDR3 length equals 16 residues. CDR1 is SNHLY, CDR2 FYNNEI, per germline. J gave up 3 bases and V 6 bases, and 6 bases lay outside the gene matches. CDR3 sequence: CASRTGTSGSKETQYF. CDR3 DNA: TGTGCCAGCAGGACCGGGACTAGCGGGAGTAAAGAGACCCAGTACTTC.

This clonotype was found many times. The chain couples TRBV20-1 to TRBJ2-1; D is undetermined. Trimming shortened V by 6 bases and J by 0 bases, and 15 bases separated the two germline ends. This CDR3 region has 15 residues. Germline values: CDR1 DFQATT, CDR2 SNEGSKA (reference sequence). The DNA of the CDR3 is TGCAGTGCACAAAAACCCGATAACTCCTACAATGAGCAGTTCTTC. As protein: CSAQKPDNSYNEQFF.

The chain employs TRBV24-1 and TRBJ1-1; 7 bases fit TRBD1. The CDR3 consists of 14 residues. The germline CDR1 and CDR2 sequences are KGHDR and SFDVKD. Unmatched junction bases numbered 8, after V lost 4 bases and J lost 7 bases. CDR3: CATSDQTGRGEAFF. For the CDR3, the DNA is TGTGCCACCAGTGACCAGACAGGGCGGGGTGAAGCTTTCTTT.

The table lists this clonotype with a few counts. The chain links TRBV5-6 to TRBJ2-2; possibly TRBD1 for D (6 bases). The germline V gene encodes CDR1 SGHDT and CDR2 YYEEEE. The CDR3 is made up of 14 amino acids. Trimming took off 3 bases at V and 1 base at J, with 7 bases between the two ends. CDR3 in DNA: TGTGCCAGCAGCTGGGGGCAGAACACCGGGGAGCTGTTTTTT. It codes for CASSWGQNTGELFF. The whole variable domain, remainder taken from reference TRBV5-6 and TRBJ2-2, is DAGVTQSPTHLIKTRGQQVTLRCSPKSGHDTVSWYQQALGQGPQFIFQYYEEEERQRGNFPDRFSGHQFPNYSSELNVNALLLGDSALYLCASSWGQNTGELFFGEGSRLTVL.

This clonotype was seen at least ten times. The chain uses TRBV7-9 and TRBJ1-5, with D tentatively TRBD1 (5 bases). Trimming removed 0 bases from V and 6 bases from J, with 9 bases in between. The CDR3 has 14 amino acids. From germline, CDR1 is SEHNR and CDR2 FQNEAQ (reference sequence). Written as DNA, the CDR3 is TGTGCCAGCAGCTTAGCGGAAAGGGGTCAGCCCCAGCATTTT. This encodes CASSLAERGQPQHF.

This clonotype was recorded a few times. CDR3 residues: CSVEGQTYEQYF. The CDR3 nucleotides are TGCAGCGTGGAGGGACAGACCTACGAGCAGTACTTC. The chain uses TRBV29-1 and TRBJ2-7; a weak D match, TRBD1 (7 bases). The V end lost 6 bases, the J end lost 2 bases, and 11 bases lay between the germline ends. CDR1 is SQVTM and CDR2 is ANQGSEA in the germline V gene. The CDR3 extends over 12 amino acids.

This clonotype came up a few times. The chain employs TRBV12-3 or TRBV12-4 and TRBJ2-1, with D maybe TRBD1 (6 bases). CDR3 length equals 15 residues. V was shortened by 6 bases and J by 8 bases, with 20 bases between the two germline ends. CDR3 protein: CASRVGPGVPHEQFF. The CDR3 DNA is TGTGCCAGCAGAGTTGGGCCAGGGGTCCCCCATGAGCAGTTCTTC.

This clonotype was seen many times. The chain carries TRBV2 and TRBJ2-1; D gene uncertain. The CDR3 is made up of 10 amino acids. Germline lookup yields CDR1 SNHLY and CDR2 FYNNEI. The ends were cut back, 4 bases at V and 8 bases at J, with 3 bases in the middle. CDR3 in DNA: TGTGCCAGCAGTGGTGATGAGCAGTTCTTC. Translated: CASSGDEQFF.

This clonotype appeared many times. The chain uses TRBV11-2 and TRBJ2-1, with TRBD2 matching 16 bases. With V trimmed by 1 base and J by 6 bases, 12 bases remained unmatched. The CDR3 totals 20 residues. Germline CDR1 and CDR2: SGHAT and FQNNGV. CDR3 sequence reads: CASSLVPPGLAGGRGNEQFF. CDR3 DNA sequence: TGTGCCAGCAGCTTAGTCCCGCCGGGACTAGCGGGAGGGAGAGGCAATGAGCAGTTCTTC.

The rearrangement links TRBV27 to TRBJ2-7; TRBD2 is a possible D gene (5 bases). Germline CDR1 MNHEY, CDR2 SMNVEV (reference sequence). The V end lost 1 base, the J end lost 5 bases, and 18 bases lay between the germline ends. The CDR3 consists of 16 residues. The CDR3 loop reads CASSLYPREGANEQYF. For the CDR3, the DNA is TGTGCCAGCAGTTTATATCCCCGTGAGGGTGCCAACGAGCAGTACTTC.

The chain joins TRBV12-3 or TRBV12-4 to TRBJ1-2; possibly TRBD1 for D (5 bases). The ends were cut back, 3 bases at V and 4 bases at J, with 21 bases in the middle. The CDR3 consists of 17 residues. CDR3 sequence: CASSLDPRDPLGYGYTF. CDR3 nucleotide sequence: TGTGCCAGCAGTTTGGATCCCCGGGACCCCCTAGGCTATGGCTACACCTTC.